Below are 26 T cell receptor beta chains sequenced from a single sample in a study of T-cell reconstitution after alpha-beta-depleted transplantation in children. Preparation of the TCRbeta library involved a method that used unique molecular identifiers. Using its own MiXCR run on the PCR reads, TCRdb lists one record per CDR3 protein. The top ten hold 43% of the sample, which has about 210,000 distinct CDR3 sequences, about 15% seen once. This specimen was PBMCs, mostly from graft donor cells, taken 360 days after TCRalphabeta/CD19-depleted stem cell transplant. All receptors derive from a male patient aged 2 to 10 who had a stem cell transplant for acute lymphoblastic leukemia, so the T cells may come from the graft donor.

The chain couples TRBV7-9 to TRBJ2-7; D is perhaps TRBD1 or TRBD2 (5 bases each). V lost 5 bases and J lost 7, with 12 bases in between. Germline V lookup: CDR1 SEHNR, CDR2 FQNEAQ (reference sequence). CDR3 length: 12 residues. CDR3 region: CASSEVGTEQYF. CDR3 nucleotide sequence: TGTGCCAGCAGCGAAGTCGGGACGGAGCAGTACTTC.

The chain recombines TRBV6-1 with TRBJ1-1, with no clear D. CDR1 and CDR2 (germline): MNHNS, SASEGT. The CDR3 contains 15 residues. Deletions cut 6 bases from V and 1 base from J, with 15 bases between. The CDR3 DNA is TGTGCCAGCAGCCGACCTCGGGATCCGAACACTGAAGCTTTCTTT. The encoded protein is CASSRPRDPNTEAFF.

This chain uses TRBV7-2 with TRBJ2-3; TRBD1 might be the D (5 bases). The CDR3 totals 13 residues. The V end lost 5 bases, the J end lost 5 bases, and 11 bases lay between the germline ends. The germline V gene has CDR1 SGHTA and CDR2 FQGNSA. For the CDR3, the DNA is TGTGCCAGCAGCAACAGGATCAAAGATACGCAGTATTTT. Amino acid sequence: CASSNRIKDTQYF.

This clonotype was recorded only once. A read error may be the cause here, since a much bigger clone is one base away. The chain couples TRBV20-1 to TRBJ2-1, with D unresolved. This CDR3 has 12 amino acids. CDR1 DFQATT and CDR2 SNEGSKA come from the germline V gene (reference sequence). CDR3 in amino acids: CSARPLSNVQFF. CDR3 in DNA: TGCAGTGCTAGACCCTTAAGCAATGTGCAGTTCTTC.

The sample holds a few counts of this clonotype. The chain links TRBV7-3 to TRBJ2-2; D perhaps matches TRBD2 (5 bases). The CDR3 covers 18 residues. Trimming removed 5 bases at V and 1 base at J, with 20 bases between. Germline V gene lookup returns CDR1 SGHTA and CDR2 FQGTGA. In DNA, the CDR3 is TGTGCCAGCAGCCCGAGACTACCTGGGTCAGGGAACACCGGGGAGCTGTTTTTT. Translating it yields CASSPRLPGSGNTGELFF.

This clonotype has more than one count but fewer than ten. The chain combines TRBV29-1 with TRBJ1-2; weak D call: TRBD1 (5 bases). With 3 bases removed from V and 0 bases from J, the gap between germline ends came to 8 bases. The CDR3 contains 13 residues. Germline assignment: CDR1 SQVTM and CDR2 ANQGSEA. CDR3 in amino acids: CSVEEGTNYGYTF. The CDR3 bases are TGCAGCGTTGAGGAGGGGACTAACTATGGCTACACCTTC.

This clonotype was seen ten or more times. The chain has TRBV20-1 and TRBJ2-2; a weak D match, TRBD2 (7 bases). Germline-derived CDR1 and CDR2 are DFQATT and SNEGSKA (reference sequence). The CDR3 length is 15 residues. V lost 0 bases and J 4 bases, leaving 12 bases between the germline ends. The CDR3 nucleotides read TGCAGTGCTAGAGATGGGGGGGGGGCCACCGGGGAGCTGTTTTTT. It is translated as CSARDGGGATGELFF.

V gene TRBV5-1 combines with J gene TRBJ2-7; 7 nucleotides line up with TRBD1. V trimming: 7 bases; J trimming: 6 bases; junction bases outside the gene matches: 7. The CDR3 runs to 12 residues. The germline gives CDR1 SGHRS, CDR2 YFSETQ. In DNA form, the CDR3 reads TGCGCCAGCCGGACAGGAGGCGGCGAGCAGTACTTC. Protein sequence: CASRTGGGEQYF.

Only a few counts were recorded for this clonotype. The V gene is TRBV4-3, the J gene TRBJ2-1; tentatively, D is TRBD2 (5 bases). V lost 0 bases and J lost 4, with 13 bases in between. Germline CDR1 is LGHNA and CDR2 is YSLEER. This CDR3 is 16 amino acids long. CDR3 sequence: CASSQDRRRYYNEQFF. The CDR3 DNA sequence: TGCGCCAGCAGCCAAGATAGGAGGAGATATTACAATGAGCAGTTCTTC.

This clonotype came up a few times. The rearrangement uses TRBV20-1 and TRBJ1-5; D perhaps matches TRBD1 (6 bases). Germline V CDR1 and CDR2: DFQATT, SNEGSKA (reference sequence). Between the trimmed V and J ends, which lost 1 base and 5 bases, there was a span of 12 bases. The CDR3 sequence is 14 residues long. The DNA of the CDR3 is TGCAGTGCTAGAGTTGGGGGCTCAGATCAGCCCCAGCATTTT. It specifies CSARVGGSDQPQHF.

In its sample, this clonotype was seen a few times. This chain uses TRBV18 with TRBJ2-7; D is perhaps TRBD2 (6 bases). This CDR3 is built from 14 residues. V lost 3 bases to trimming and J lost 1 base, with 10 bases between them. Germline V gene data show CDR1 as KGHSH and CDR2 as LQKENI. The CDR3 DNA follows: TGTGCCAGCTCACCGGGGACTGATTCCTACGAGCAGTACTTC. It yields the protein CASSPGTDSYEQYF.

This chain joins TRBV20-1 and TRBJ2-1; the match to TRBD2 covers 8 bases. CDR3 length equals 18 residues. Germline CDR1 is DFQATT and CDR2 is SNEGSKA (reference sequence). With 3 bases clipped from V and 3 bases from J, the junction kept 16 bases outside the gene matches. The CDR3 nucleotides read TGCAGTGCTAGCTCTTTTCGGGTGGCGGGGGGCCACTACAATGAGCAGTTCTTC. Translated: CSASSFRVAGGHYNEQFF.

This clonotype was seen a handful of times. The J gene is TRBJ2-5, the V gene TRBV5-1; TRBD2 aligns across 7 bases. The CDR3 has 15 amino acids. Germline V gene lookup returns CDR1 SGHRS and CDR2 YFSETQ. The V gene end was trimmed by 2 bases and the J gene end by 3 bases; junction bases not matched to a gene: 7. The CDR3 DNA reads as TGCGCCAGCAGCTTTTCGATGGCGGGAGAAGAGACCCAGTACTTC. Its protein product is CASSFSMAGEETQYF.

The table lists this clonotype with many counts. The chain recombines TRBV12-3 or TRBV12-4 with TRBJ2-5; D is unclear. The CDR3 length is 13 residues. Trimming stripped 1 base from V and 5 bases from J, with 8 bases between. The chain's CDR3 is CASSLGVGETQYF. The CDR3 DNA is TGTGCCAGCAGTTTAGGCGTTGGGGAGACCCAGTACTTC.

This clonotype has a handful of counts. The gene calls are TRBV5-5 and TRBJ1-4; 10 nucleotides align to TRBD1. CDR1 is SGHKS, CDR2 YYEKEE, per germline (reference sequence). The CDR3 is 14 amino acids. V trimming: 4 bases; J trimming: 8 bases; junction bases outside the gene matches: 5. The DNA for the CDR3 is TGTGCCAGCAGCCGGGACAGGGGATTGGAAAAACTGTTTTTT. It specifies CASSRDRGLEKLFF.

This clonotype has a handful of counts. The chain couples TRBV15 to TRBJ2-7; 8 bases line up with TRBD1. CDR1 and CDR2 (germline): LNHNV, YYDKDF (reference sequence). The V segment lost 0 bases and the J segment 2 bases; nucleotides outside the gene matches: 9. The CDR3 sequence is 17 residues long. The CDR3 sequence: CATSRDPTGVLPYEQYF. The CDR3, as DNA: TGTGCCACCAGCAGAGATCCGACAGGGGTGCTACCCTACGAGCAGTACTTC.

This CDR3 reads CASSQDWETGGNQPQHF. The DNA for the CDR3 is TGTGCCAGCAGCCAAGATTGGGAAACAGGTGGCAATCAGCCCCAGCATTTT. This rearrangement joins TRBV4-2 to TRBJ1-5, with D tentatively TRBD1 (5 bases). Per the germline V gene, CDR1 is LGHNA and CDR2 is YNFKEQ. This CDR3 has 17 residues. Trimming cost V 0 bases and J 2 bases, with 14 bases left between them.

Only a few counts were recorded for this clonotype. The rearrangement uses TRBV2 and TRBJ2-2; 7 bases align to TRBD2. Germline V lookup: CDR1 SNHLY, CDR2 FYNNEI. CDR3 size: 14 residues. Unmatched junction bases numbered 8, after V lost 7 bases and J lost 6 bases. The CDR3 nucleotides read TGTGCCAGCATCATTAGCGGGTCATCCGGGGAGCTGTTTTTT. Its translation is CASIISGSSGELFF.

The genes are TRBV5-1 and TRBJ1-1, with D hard to call. The V gene's germline CDR1 is SGHRS and CDR2 YFSETQ. The V end was cut by 4 bases, the J end by 0 bases, with 10 bases between. CDR3 length: 14 amino acids. The CDR3 spells CASSRHSLNTEAFF. As DNA, the CDR3 is TGCGCCAGCAGCCGACACAGTCTGAACACTGAAGCTTTCTTT.

This clonotype occurred many times. The J gene is TRBJ2-3, the V gene TRBV29-1, with 7 bases that match TRBD1. The germline V gene has CDR1 SQVTM and CDR2 ANQGSEA. V was clipped by 2 bases and J by 4 bases; unmatched bases: 6. The CDR3 length is 14 residues. CDR3 bases: TGCAGCGTTGAAACTGACAGGGCGGCAGATACGCAGTATTTT. Translated: CSVETDRAADTQYF.

This chain connects TRBV20-1 to TRBJ2-3, with D perhaps matching TRBD2 (5 bases). Per the germline V gene, CDR1 is DFQATT and CDR2 is SNEGSKA (reference sequence). V lost 4 bases and J lost 2, with 16 bases in between. The CDR3 is 15 amino acids. In DNA, the CDR3 is TGCAGTGCTAACACGGCCGGACTGAACACAGATACGCAGTATTTT. Protein: CSANTAGLNTDTQYF.

The chain has TRBV5-5 and TRBJ2-1; TRBD1 aligns across 9 bases. The CDR3 runs to 16 residues. CDR1 is SGHKS, CDR2 YYEKEE, per germline (reference sequence). The trim removed 0 bases at V and 3 bases at J, leaving 4 bases unmatched. DNA for the CDR3: TGTGCCAGCAGCTTGGGGGGACAGGGAAACTACAATGAGCAGTTCTTC. Its translation is CASSLGGQGNYNEQFF.

This chain joins TRBV5-1 and TRBJ1-1; D call uncertain. V was cut by 4 bases and J by 4 bases, with 14 bases left in between. The V gene's germline CDR1 is SGHRS and CDR2 YFSETQ. The CDR3 loop spans 14 amino acids. CDR3 protein: CASSHDNGGTEAFF. The CDR3 DNA is TGCGCCAGCAGCCATGACAACGGCGGCACTGAAGCTTTCTTT.

This clonotype was detected a few times. The chain employs TRBV7-2 and TRBJ2-5; 7 bases are a match to TRBD2. Germline assignment: CDR1 SGHTA and CDR2 FQGNSA. J gave up 5 bases and V 5 bases, and 2 bases lay outside the gene matches. The length of the CDR3 is 12 residues. The CDR3 sequence: CASSRDYETQYF. CDR3 DNA: TGTGCCAGCAGCCGGGACTATGAGACCCAGTACTTC.

The chain links TRBV12-3 or TRBV12-4 to TRBJ2-7, with D possibly TRBD2 on 7 matching bases. Trimming left V 5 bases short and J 3 bases short, with 26 bases between. CDR3 length: 18 amino acids. Here the CDR3 reads CASSKNGNSGGAVYEQYF. Written as DNA, the CDR3 is TGTGCCAGCAGTAAAAACGGGAATAGTGGGGGGGCCGTCTACGAGCAGTACTTC.

This clonotype occurred many times. CDR3 loop: CASSDGGASYNEQFF. Written as DNA, the CDR3 is TGTGCCAGCAGTGACGGGGGGGCGTCCTACAATGAGCAGTTCTTC. The V and J genes are TRBV27 and TRBJ2-1; the match to TRBD2 covers 8 bases. V gave up 5 bases and J gave up 1 base; unmatched junction bases: 4. The CDR3 has 15 amino acids. Per the germline V gene, CDR1 is MNHEY and CDR2 is SMNVEV (reference sequence).